These T cell receptor beta chains were read from a single sample in a study of blood T cells in healthy people across ages. Each CDR3 protein is one row after TCRdb ran MiXCR on the 5' RACE reads. The sample contains 650,000 or so distinct CDR3 sequences, around 52% of which appear only once. The sample taken for sequencing was blood. Receptors were obtained from a woman of 80 years or more in good health. Each CDR3 is given with its conserved first and last residue.

V	J	CDR3
TRBV3-1	TRBJ2-2	CASSQDRKGALNTGELFF
TRBV12-3/TRBV12-4	TRBJ1-6	CASSLFRINSPLHF
TRBV14	TRBJ2-5	CASSQGQAQTQYF
TRBV28	TRBJ2-7	CASSLAGTGGHEQYF
TRBV20-1	TRBJ1-2	CSARAKQGYGYTF
TRBV5-6	TRBJ1-2	CASSLGRYNYGYTF
TRBV21-1	TRBJ1-3	CASSPRQGRCGNTIYF
TRBV5-1	TRBJ2-5	CASSLVLALGETQYF
TRBV28	TRBJ2-5	CASRGTSQETQYF
TRBV6-6	TRBJ1-5	CASSYLRQGNQPQHF
TRBV25-1	TRBJ2-6	CASSWNSGANVLTF
TRBV7-2	TRBJ2-3	CASSRRSSGSTDTQYF
TRBV5-1	TRBJ2-5	CASSVGGLNYQETQYF
TRBV10-3	TRBJ1-2	CAISGPSAGGYTF
TRBV5-1	TRBJ2-4	CASSLLDSVRDIQYF
TRBV12-3/TRBV12-4	TRBJ2-7	CASSRTSGANYEQYF
TRBV6-5	TRBJ2-7	CAGQGGSYEQYF
TRBV15	.	CATSIRDIYNEQYF
TRBV29-1	TRBJ1-1	CSASPRDTEAFF
TRBV10-2	TRBJ2-7	CASSEGTSGGAYEQYF
TRBV6-5	TRBJ2-1	CASSYAPVGNEQFF
TRBV20-1	TRBJ2-1	CSATGAYNEQFF
TRBV11-2	TRBJ2-7	CASSLSPRGIQTYEQYF
TRBV12-3/TRBV12-4	TRBJ2-4	CASSRIAGGKAKNIQYF
TRBV28	TRBJ2-5	CASSLLGSTRQETQYF
TRBV29-1	.	CSVDSDRDEQYF
TRBV4-1	.	CASSQLSGRARVAYNEQYF
TRBV7-2	TRBJ2-1	CASSFRLAVEQFF
TRBV28	TRBJ2-3	CATSSGVQRDTQYF
TRBV20-1	TRBJ1-4	CSASPVMGQGKLFF
TRBV29-1	TRBJ2-5	CSVAGTVQETQYF
TRBV7-9	TRBJ2-2	CASSPGAGNTGELFF
TRBV25-1	TRBJ2-5	CASSLAGVSETQYF